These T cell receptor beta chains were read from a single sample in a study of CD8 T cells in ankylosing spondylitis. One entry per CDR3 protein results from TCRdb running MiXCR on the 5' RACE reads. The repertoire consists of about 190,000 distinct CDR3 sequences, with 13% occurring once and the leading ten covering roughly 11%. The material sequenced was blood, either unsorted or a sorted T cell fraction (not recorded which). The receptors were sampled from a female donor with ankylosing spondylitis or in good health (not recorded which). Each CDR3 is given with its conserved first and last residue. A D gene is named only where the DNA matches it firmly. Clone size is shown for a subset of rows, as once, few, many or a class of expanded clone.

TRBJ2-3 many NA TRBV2 TGTGCCAGCAGTCCTGGCAGGGATACGCAGTATTTT CASSPGRDTQYF
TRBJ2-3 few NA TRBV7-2 TGTGCCAGCAGCTTAGGCACGGGAGTGTCAGATACGCAGTATTTT CASSLGTGVSDTQYF
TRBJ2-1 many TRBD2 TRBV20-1 TGCAGTGCTAGAGGGACTAGCGGGAGTGGCCATGAGCAGTTCTTC CSARGTSGSGHEQFF
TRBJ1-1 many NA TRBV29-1 TGCAGCGCTTTACCCCCGGGAGTCAGGAACACTGAAGCTTTCTTT CSALPPGVRNTEAFF
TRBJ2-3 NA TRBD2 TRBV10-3 TGTGCCATCGAGGGACTATCGGAAGATACGCAGTATTTT CAIEGLSEDTQYF
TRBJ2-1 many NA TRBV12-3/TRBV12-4 TGTGCCAGCAACCGATGGACAGCCTCCAATGAGCAGTTCTTC CASNRWTASNEQFF
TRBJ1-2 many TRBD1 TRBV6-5 TGTGCCAGCAGTTACTCGATAGGGACAGAATATGGCTACACCTTC CASSYSIGTEYGYTF
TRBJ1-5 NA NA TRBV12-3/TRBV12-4 TGTGCCAGCAGCTACCGGGGGTTCCAGCATTTT CASSYRGFQHF
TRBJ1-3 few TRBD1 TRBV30 TGTGCCTGGATTGGACAGGGCGAAAACACCATATATTTT CAWIGQGENTIYF
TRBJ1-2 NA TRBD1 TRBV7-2 TGTGCCAGCAGCTCCATCGACAGGGGGATTCCTTATGGCTACACCTTC CASSSIDRGIPYGYTF
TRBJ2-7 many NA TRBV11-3 TGTGCCAGCAGCCGCGGAGCCTACGAGCAGTACTTC CASSRGAYEQYF
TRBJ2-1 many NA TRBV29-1 TGCAGCGTTGACAGGCGGCTACACAATGAGCAGTTCTTC CSVDRRLHNEQFF
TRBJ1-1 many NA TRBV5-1 TGCGCCAGCAGCTCTGAGTTGAACACTGAAGCTTTCTTT CASSSELNTEAFF
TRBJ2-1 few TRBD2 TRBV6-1 TGTGCCAGCAGCCCGGGACTAGCGGGGACCAATGAGCAGTTCTTC CASSPGLAGTNEQFF
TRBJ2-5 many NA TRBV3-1 TGTGCCAGCAGCGTACGGGAGACCCAGTACTTC CASSVRETQYF
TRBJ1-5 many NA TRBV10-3 TGTGCCATCAGCAAAGACGGGATGGAGAATCAGCCCCAGCATTTT CAISKDGMENQPQHF
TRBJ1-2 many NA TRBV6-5 TGTGCCAGTGAGGAACTCGCTAACTATGGCTACACCTTC CASEELANYGYTF
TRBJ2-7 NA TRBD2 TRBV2 TGTGCCAGCAGGCCTACAGTAGCGGGAGTCGCCTACGAGCAGTACTTC CASRPTVAGVAYEQYF
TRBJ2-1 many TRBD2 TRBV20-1 TGCAGTGCTACCCCTCCCTTTAGCGGGAGCGGCTCCTACAATGAGCAGTTCTTC CSATPPFSGSGSYNEQFF
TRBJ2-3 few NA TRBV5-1 TGCGCCAGCAGCGATGGGACCAGCACAGATACGCAGTATTTT CASSDGTSTDTQYF
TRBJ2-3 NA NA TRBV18 TGTGCCAGCTCACCGGCCCCGGTGGCAGATACGCAGTATTTT CASSPAPVADTQYF
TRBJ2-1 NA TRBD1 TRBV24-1 TGTGCCACCAGTGAACAAACAGGGGGCTCCCACAATGAGCAGTTCTTC CATSEQTGGSHNEQFF
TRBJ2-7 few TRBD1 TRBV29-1 TGCAGCGGGACGACAGGGAGCGGTGGGGAGCAGTACTTC CSGTTGSGGEQYF
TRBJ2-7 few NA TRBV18 TGTGCCAGCTCAGAAGGGACTGCCCCCCACGAGCAGTACTTC CASSEGTAPHEQYF
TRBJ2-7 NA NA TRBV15 TGTGCCACCAGCAGAGATAACAGCCAGGGCAACGAGCAGTACTTC CATSRDNSQGNEQYF
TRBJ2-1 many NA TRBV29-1 TGCAGCGTTGAACGTGAACTGGGGTACAATGAGCAGTTCTTC CSVERELGYNEQFF
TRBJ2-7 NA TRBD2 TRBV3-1 TGTGCCACCACCCAAGATCCTAGCGGGAGCTACGAGCAGTACTTC CATTQDPSGSYEQYF
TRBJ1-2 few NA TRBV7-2 TGTGCCAGCAGCTTAGGGCAGCTCGATGTGCTTTTCTTC CASSLGQLDVLFF
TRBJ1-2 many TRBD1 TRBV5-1 TGCGCCAGCAGCTTGGAAGTTCGGACAGGGGATAACCTCACCTTC CASSLEVRTGDNLTF
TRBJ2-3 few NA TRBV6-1 TGTGCCAGCATTGACTGGGCGGGGAGCACAGATACGCAGTATTTT CASIDWAGSTDTQYF
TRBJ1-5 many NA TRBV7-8 TGTGCCAGCAGCTTAGTCCCGTATAGCAATCAGCCCCAGCATTTT CASSLVPYSNQPQHF
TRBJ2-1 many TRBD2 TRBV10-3 TGTGCCATCAGTGAACCGGGACGGCGGGAGACGGGGAATGAGCAGTTCTTC CAISEPGRRETGNEQFF
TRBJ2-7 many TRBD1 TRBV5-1 TGCGCCAGCAGCTTGGACATACCAGGGGGAAGGTACGAGCAGTACTTC CASSLDIPGGRYEQYF
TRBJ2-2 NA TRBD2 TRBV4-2 TGTGCCAGCAGCATGGGGACTAGCGGGGGCACCGGGGAGCTGTTTTTT CASSMGTSGGTGELFF
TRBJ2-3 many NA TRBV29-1 TGCAGCGTTGGACAAGCCCTGACAGATACGCAGTATTTT CSVGQALTDTQYF
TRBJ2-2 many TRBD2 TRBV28 TGTGCCAGCAGTCCCTCCTCTAGCGGGAACCCTTACCGGGAGCTGTTTTTT CASSPSSSGNPYRELFF
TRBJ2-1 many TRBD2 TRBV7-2 TGTGCCAGCAGTCTAGCGGGGACCCCTAGGCAGTTCTTC CASSLAGTPRQFF
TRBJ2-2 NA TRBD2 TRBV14 TGTGCCAGCAGCCCTAGCGGGAGATCACTCACCGGGGAGCTGTTTTTT CASSPSGRSLTGELFF
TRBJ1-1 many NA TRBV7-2 TGTGCCAGCAGCTTAGCGGCCCACTACTCTGAAGCTTTCTTT CASSLAAHYSEAFF
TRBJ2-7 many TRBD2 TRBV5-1 TGCGCCAGCAGCCGAGCGGGAATCTACGAGCAGTACTTC CASSRAGIYEQYF
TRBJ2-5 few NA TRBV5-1 TGCGCCAGCAGCCGTCGTCTAACAGTCCAAGAGACCCAGTACTTC CASSRRLTVQETQYF
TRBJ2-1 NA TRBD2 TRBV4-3 TGCGCCAGCAGCCAAGGGGTGCTAGCGGGAGGAAATGAGCAGTTCTTC CASSQGVLAGGNEQFF
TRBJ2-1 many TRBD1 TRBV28 TGTGCCAGCAGTTTGGCTGGACAGGGGTTTGAGCAGTTCTTC CASSLAGQGFEQFF
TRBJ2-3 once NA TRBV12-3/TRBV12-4 TGTGCCAGCAGCCCGAAGCGGGCAGGGGGGAGCACAGATACGCAGTATTTT CASSPKRAGGSTDTQYF
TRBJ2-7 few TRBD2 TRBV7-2 TGTGCCAGCAGCTATCCGGGACTAGCCCCCGAGCAGTACTTC CASSYPGLAPEQYF
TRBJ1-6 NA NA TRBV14 TGTGCCAGCAGCCAAACAGACTCTAATAATTCACCCCTCCACTTT CASSQTDSNNSPLHF
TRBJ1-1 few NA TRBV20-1 TGCAGTGCTAGAGATAGTCAGGGATCGGCGAACACTGAAGCTTTCTTT CSARDSQGSANTEAFF
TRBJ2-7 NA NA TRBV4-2 TGTGCCAGCAGCCAAGGTCCCCGAGCGCCTTCCTACGAGCAGTACTTC CASSQGPRAPSYEQYF
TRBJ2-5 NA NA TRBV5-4 TGTGCCAGCAGCTATGTGGGCCAAGAGACCCAGTACTTC CASSYVGQETQYF
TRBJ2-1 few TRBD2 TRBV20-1 TGCAGTGCTAGAGATATGACTAGCGGGAGCTCCTACAATGAGCAGTTCTTC CSARDMTSGSSYNEQFF
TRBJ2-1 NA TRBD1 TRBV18 TGTGCCAGCTCACCACCCCGGGACAGGGGGAATCATGAGCAGTTCTTC CASSPPRDRGNHEQFF
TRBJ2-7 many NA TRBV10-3 TGTGCCATCAGTGACAGGGAGTACTACGAGCAGTACTTC CAISDREYYEQYF